A single sample is the source of the 23 T cell receptor beta chains below, sequenced in a study of cytomegalovirus exposure and HLA in healthy donors. The PCR employed 60 Vbeta primers together with 13 Jbeta primers. The table came from immunoSEQ multiplex PCR; TCRdb's copy has only in-frame clones and leaves some out. The sample lists 95,000 to 100,000 clones; approximately 76% were seen once. Sequencing was carried out using PBMCs. Source of these receptors: a man aged 35 to 55 in good health and CMV-seronegative.

The J gene is TRBJ1-5, the V gene TRBV6-1; possible D gene TRBD1, 6 bases. Germline loops: CDR1 MNHNS, CDR2 SASEGT. CDR3 size: 14 residues. Trimming left V 3 bases short and J 4 bases short, with 10 bases between. The CDR3 DNA follows: TGTGCCAGCAGTGATACAGGGCGGAATCAGCCCCAGCATTTT. This translates into CASSDTGRNQPQHF.

This chain connects TRBV7-2 to TRBJ1-5, with a possible D match to TRBD1 (5 bases). CDR1 and CDR2 from the germline V gene are SGHTA and FQGNSA. Trimming cost V 5 bases and J 2 bases, with 13 bases left between them. The CDR3 loop spans 15 amino acids. For the CDR3, the DNA is TGTGCCAGCAGCCAGCGGTCGGGGGGCAATCAGCCCCAGCATTTT. This translates into CASSQRSGGNQPQHF. Using reference TRBV7-2 and TRBJ1-5 for the parts outside the CDR3, the full variable domain is GAGVSQSPSNKVTEKGKDVELRCDPISGHTALYWYRQSLGQGLEFLIYFQGNSAPDKSGLPSDRFSAERTGGSVSTLTIQRTQQEDSAVYLCASSQRSGGNQPQHFGDGTRLSIL.

The chain employs TRBV2 and TRBJ2-2, with TRBD2 identical over 8 bases. Germline trimming cut 1 base from V and 7 bases from J; bases unmatched to any gene: 8. The germline V gene encodes CDR1 SNHLY and CDR2 FYNNEI. The CDR3 extends over 16 amino acids. The CDR3 nucleotides read TGTGCCAGCAGTGAAGTGGGACTAGGGGCCCTCGGGGAGCTGTTTTTT. As protein: CASSEVGLGALGELFF.

The CDR3 loop reads CASRDRGTTGELFF. As DNA, the CDR3 is TGCGCCAGCAGGGACAGGGGGACCACCGGGGAGCTGTTTTTT. The chain has TRBV10-2 and TRBJ2-2; 10 positions match TRBD1. With V trimmed by 6 bases and J by 4 bases, 2 bases remained unmatched. Germline CDR1 and CDR2: WSHSY and SAAADI. The CDR3 contains 14 residues.

The rearrangement joins TRBV5-1 to TRBJ1-4, with D perhaps TRBD1 (5 bases). The germline V and J ends were trimmed by 5 bases and 4 bases, with 15 bases remaining between them. Germline lookup yields CDR1 SGHRS and CDR2 YFSETQ. The CDR3 is made up of 15 amino acids. The CDR3 bases are TGCGCCAGCAGACGAGAAGACAGCCGTAATGAAAAACTGTTTTTT. It specifies CASRREDSRNEKLFF.

This clone came up a few times. This chain uses TRBV5-4 with TRBJ2-1; the D gene is possibly TRBD2 (7 bases). Germline-derived CDR1 and CDR2 are SGHNT and YYREEE (reference sequence). The CDR3 consists of 15 residues. V was cut by 3 bases and J by 0 bases, with 10 bases left in between. In nucleotides, the CDR3 is TGTGCCAGCAGCTCCGGGGGGCGCTCCTACAATGAGCAGTTCTTC. Amino acids: CASSSGGRSYNEQFF. Full variable domain (outside the CDR3, taken from reference TRBV5-4 and TRBJ2-1): ETGVTQSPTHLIKTRGQQVTLRCSSQSGHNTVSWYQQALGQGPQFIFQYYREEENGRGNFPPRFSGLQFPNYSSELNVNALELDDSALYLCASSSGGRSYNEQFFGPGTRLTVL.

This chain links TRBV7-6 with TRBJ1-1; D gene uncertain. This CDR3 contains 11 residues. Trimming left V 1 base short and J 8 bases short, with 5 bases between. The germline V gene encodes CDR1 SGHVS and CDR2 FNYEAQ. This CDR3 reads CASSLGGEAFF. The CDR3 DNA reads as TGTGCCAGCAGCTTAGGAGGGGAAGCTTTCTTT. The full variable domain, completed using reference TRBV7-6 and TRBJ1-1, is GAGVSQSPRYKVTKRGQDVALRCDPISGHVSLYWYRQALGQGPEFLTYFNYEAQQDKSGLPNDRFSAERPEGSISTLTIQRTEQRDSAMYRCASSLGGEAFFGQGTRLTVV.

The chain recombines TRBV5-1 with TRBJ1-2; no firm D call. The CDR3 spans 15 residues. V was cut by 0 bases and J by 4 bases, with 13 bases left in between. Germline-derived CDR1 and CDR2 are SGHRS and YFSETQ. CDR3 coding DNA: TGCGCCAGCAGCTTGGAACAGCCCTTGTCCTATGGCTACACCTTC. Translating gives CASSLEQPLSYGYTF.

In its sample, this clone was seen a few times. V gene TRBV5-1 combines with J gene TRBJ2-3; 7 nucleotides align to TRBD1. The germline V gene has CDR1 SGHRS and CDR2 YFSETQ. The CDR3 has 16 amino acids. The V gene end was trimmed by 0 bases and the J gene end by 0 bases; junction bases not matched to a gene: 4. The CDR3 loop is CASSLEGGLSTDTQYF. CDR3 nucleotides: TGCGCCAGCAGCTTGGAAGGGGGCCTTAGCACAGATACGCAGTATTTT.

The chain carries TRBV11-2 and TRBJ1-6; TRBD1 matches 7 bases. Per the germline V gene, CDR1 is SGHAT and CDR2 is FQNNGV. V trimming: 0 bases; J trimming: 6 bases; junction bases outside the gene matches: 5. This CDR3 contains 16 residues. The CDR3 DNA is TGTGCCAGCAGCTTAGACAGGGGGTCCGGTAATTCACCCCTCCACTTT. Residues: CASSLDRGSGNSPLHF.

By share, this clone ranks as large. V is TRBV19 and J is TRBJ1-5; maybe TRBD1 (5 bases). This CDR3 contains 12 residues. Germline V gives CDR1 LNHDA, CDR2 SQIVND (reference sequence). Trimming stripped 6 bases from V and 3 bases from J, with 6 bases between. The CDR3 DNA reads as TGTGCCAGTAGACAGGCCAATCAGCCCCAGCATTTT. The encoded protein is CASRQANQPQHF.

The rearrangement links TRBV5-5 to TRBJ2-3, with TRBD1 matching 7 bases. Germline lookup yields CDR1 SGHKS and CDR2 YYEKEE (reference sequence). This CDR3 has 16 residues. With 5 bases clipped from V and 6 bases from J, the junction kept 15 bases outside the gene matches. DNA for the CDR3: TGTGCCAGCAGACTAAAGGGGACAGCCTCCGGGGATACGCAGTATTTT. Translation gives CASRLKGTASGDTQYF.

V and J are TRBV7-3 and TRBJ1-6, with 8 bases that match TRBD1. Germline assignment: CDR1 SGHTA and CDR2 FQGTGA. The junction had 8 bases not matched to a gene; V was cut back by 5 bases and J by 8 bases. This CDR3 has 15 residues. The CDR3 bases are TGTGCCAGCAGCCCCCAGGGGGCATATGATTCACCCCTCCACTTT. Its protein is CASSPQGAYDSPLHF.

This clone appeared a few times. This chain's CDR3 is CASSLDPGVGEQYF. Written as DNA, the CDR3 is TGTGCCAGCAGCTTAGACCCGGGAGTAGGAGAGCAGTACTTC. This sequence joins TRBV11-2 and TRBJ2-7; possibly TRBD2 for D (6 bases). The CDR3 extends over 14 amino acids. Germline V gene lookup returns CDR1 SGHAT and CDR2 FQNNGV. The V end was cut by 0 bases, the J end by 7 bases, with 13 bases between.

The chain couples TRBV21-1 to TRBJ1-4. TRBV21-1 is a listed pseudogene. CDR3 length: 19 amino acids. The CDR3 coding sequence is TGTGCCAGCAGCCTCTCCAGGGAGGTTTCTTGTGCAACTAATGAAAAACTGTTTTTT. This translates into CASSLSREVSCATNEKLFF.

V is TRBV25-1 and J is TRBJ2-5; 7 bases align to TRBD2. The length of the CDR3 is 15 residues. Trimming at V came to 8 bases and at J to 2 bases, leaving 11 bases not matched to a gene. CDR1 and CDR2 from the germline V gene are MGHDK and SYGVNS. The CDR3 here is CASLSRGGSQETQYF. CDR3 coding DNA: TGTGCCAGCCTCTCCCGCGGGGGTTCGCAAGAGACCCAGTACTTC.

The chain couples TRBV5-6 to TRBJ2-3, with a tentative D call TRBD2 (6 bases). The germline V gene has CDR1 SGHDT and CDR2 YYEEEE. This CDR3 region has 14 residues. V shed 3 bases and J shed 4 bases, with 12 bases lying between them. The CDR3 protein is CASSWGEGADTQYF. Here the CDR3 DNA reads TGTGCCAGCAGCTGGGGGGAAGGGGCAGATACGCAGTATTTT.

The gene calls are TRBV11-3 and TRBJ1-4; D not resolved. The V gene's germline CDR1 is SGHNT and CDR2 YENEEA. V was shortened by 5 bases and J by 5 bases, with 12 bases between the two germline ends. The CDR3 totals 14 residues. The CDR3 nucleotides are TGTGCCAGCAGCCGTCGTGAGGGAAATGAAAAACTGTTTTTT. Translation: CASSRREGNEKLFF.

The rearrangement links TRBV4-1 to TRBJ2-1; D is unclear. The germline CDR1 and CDR2 sequences are MGHRA and YSYEKL. CDR3 size: 15 residues. Trimming cost V 0 bases and J 0 bases, with 6 bases left between them. CDR3 sequence: CASSQDPSSYNEQFF. The CDR3 bases are TGCGCCAGCAGCCAAGATCCCAGCTCCTACAATGAGCAGTTCTTC.

The chain employs TRBV7-6 and TRBJ2-5, with 7 bases identical to TRBD1. The V segment lost 5 bases and the J segment 2 bases; nucleotides outside the gene matches: 5. The germline gives CDR1 SGHVS, CDR2 FNYEAQ. CDR3 size: 14 residues. CDR3 bases: TGTGCCAGCAGCCTCGGGACAGTACAAGAGACCCAGTACTTC. Translating it yields CASSLGTVQETQYF.

Regarding this clone: The junction shows a germline mismatch at one end, possibly a read error. V is TRBV7-9 and J is TRBJ1-4; possibly TRBD1 for D (5 bases). The V gene's germline CDR1 is SEHNR and CDR2 FQNEAQ (reference sequence). This CDR3 has 12 residues. CDR3 DNA: TGTTCCAGCAGCGTTACAGGTGAAAAACTGTTTTTT. It specifies CSSSVTGEKLFF.

This chain connects TRBV28 to TRBJ1-4; 9 nucleotides match TRBD1. Germline trimming cut 8 bases from V and 8 bases from J; bases unmatched to any gene: 9. The germline V gene has CDR1 MDHEN and CDR2 SYDVKM. This CDR3 comprises 14 residues. DNA for the CDR3: TGTGCCAGCGGGAGGGGGACAGGGAGAGAAAAACTGTTTTTT. Protein: CASGRGTGREKLFF.

The chain carries TRBV5-1 and TRBJ2-2; D may be TRBD2 (5 bases). Trimming left V 3 bases short and J 0 bases short, with 9 bases between. This CDR3 region has 15 residues. Germline V gene data show CDR1 as SGHRS and CDR2 as YFSETQ. CDR3 in amino acids: CASSSRASNTGELFF. In DNA, the CDR3 is TGCGCCAGCAGCTCGCGGGCCTCGAACACCGGGGAGCTGTTTTTT.